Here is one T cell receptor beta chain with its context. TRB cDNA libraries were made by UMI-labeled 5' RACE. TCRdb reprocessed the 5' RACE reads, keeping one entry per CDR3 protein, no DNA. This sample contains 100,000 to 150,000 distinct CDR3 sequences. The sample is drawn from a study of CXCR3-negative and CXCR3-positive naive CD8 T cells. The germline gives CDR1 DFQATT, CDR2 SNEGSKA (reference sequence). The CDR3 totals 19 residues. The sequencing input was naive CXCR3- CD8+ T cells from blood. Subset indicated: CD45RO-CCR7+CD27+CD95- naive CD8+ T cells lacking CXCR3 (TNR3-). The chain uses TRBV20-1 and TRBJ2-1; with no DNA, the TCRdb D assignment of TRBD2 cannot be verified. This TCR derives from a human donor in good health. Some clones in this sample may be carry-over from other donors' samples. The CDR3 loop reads CSASPAAGMERDLYNEQFF.